This TCR beta chain was observed in a study of cytomegalovirus exposure and HLA in healthy donors (dated by TCRdb to about 2017). Context from the whole study: In an earlier analysis of 550 to 750 of the donors, under 300 Gb of sequence data and 90 million to 130 million unique TCR beta sequences from 180 million or so T cells were reported. The study combined high-throughput TCR immunosequencing, statistical association of individual TCRs with disease status, and machine learning to predict cytomegalovirus infection status. To study patterns of TCR occurrence, a later analysis re-analyzed previously published TCR beta repertoires from around 700 donors and added high-resolution HLA genotyping. All discovery cohort repertoires had been generated on a single sequencing platform. Because of strong linkage in the cohort, five DR-DQ haplotypes were treated as single units for association and clustering. Donor age, sex, ethnicity and CMV serostatus were compiled alongside the repertoire data. A later genetic analysis took genome-wide SNP genotypes for about three fifths of the roughly 670 donors and used that subset as a discovery cohort. In the later analysis, no new phenotypic data were used to find candidate immune exposures; instead, reliance was placed on TCR beta sequences and their occurrence across donors. HLA typing included class I and class II loci at four-digit resolution. The aim of the study was to test whether cataloging public T cell receptors could identify signatures of past pathogen exposure. In addition to the first cohort of several hundred subjects, a separate validation cohort of under 150 different subjects was used. Around 320 gigabases of sequencing data and tens of millions of unique TCR sequences were included in an early release covering about 700 HLA-typed donors. An earlier analysis of approximately 630 of the donors applied high-throughput TCR beta sequencing to assess whether each TCR beta V gene segment acted as functional or pseudogenic. Among around 400 genotyped donors of the cohort, an average of around 240,000 unique TCR beta nucleotide sequences were sequenced per donor, roughly 20% of them non-productive. Typing coverage differed by locus: A, B, C, DRB1 and DQB1 were typed in roughly 620-640 donors, DQA1 in about 560, DPA1 in some 600, and DPB1 in roughly 450. Of the approximately 400 genotyped donors, approximately 82% fell in the genetic ancestry cluster associated with self-reported Caucasian donors. Using immunosequencing, the study profiled T cell repertoires from around 680 subjects and related those repertoires to cytomegalovirus serostatus. Summary of the overall study and its limitations: A total of about 180 TCR beta chains were listed by the study as associated with cytomegalovirus. Sequencing depth was assumed to be roughly uniform across donors in the presence/absence analyses, though that assumption may not hold. In a later analysis, TCR association rates were found to vary across HLA loci, with the most associated TCRs seen for DRB1 alleles and the fewest for HLA-C alleles. According to a later analysis, parvovirus B19, influenza, CMV and Epstein-Barr virus appeared linked to several top co-occurrence clusters. This cohort had only TCR beta chains sequenced, and the lack of alpha or paired-chain data limited which features could be detected. In a later analysis, HLA-associated TCR beta chains were found to be more clonally expanded and to have lower generation probabilities than equally common non-associated chains. A further reported finding was that TCR beta sequences accurately predicted the HLA-A and HLA-B alleles for most subjects in the first cohort. In both the original and validation cohorts, the classifier was reported to diagnose cytomegalovirus status with high specificity and sensitivity. According to the authors, the approach could potentially be generalized to other disease states and immunological phenotypes. Correlated functional status among segregating V segments might reflect linkage disequilibrium, but an unknown experimental factor could not be ruled out. When HLA alleles, especially DR and DQ, strongly co-occurred, attributing TCR associations to individual alleles was difficult. Immune exposure information for the cohort was limited to CMV serostatus. The sequencing pipeline was judged likely to have produced a cluster of highly shared sequence variants as a technical artifact. Specific HLA alleles were associated with some 15,000 TCR beta sequences at a false discovery rate of 0.05 in a later analysis. In vitro tests confirmed that three of the cytomegalovirus-associated TCR beta chains recognize cytomegalovirus antigens. Some IMGT-functional V segments, including TRBV6-2 and TRBV6-3, could not be distinguished by the 87-base-pair reads and were therefore excluded. An association between a missense DCLRE1C variant and V-gene and J-gene trimming of TCR beta chains was found in a later genetic analysis and replicated in an independent cohort. Across donors, most TCR sequences were observed very rarely, whereas some public TCRs were present in many individuals. HLA typing was unavailable for some donors at each locus, so association tests used only the typed subset. Broadly in line with IMGT annotations, most TCR beta V segments showed up in productive rearrangements about 87% or about 30% of the time in an earlier analysis of about 500 of the donors. In a later analysis, most CMV-associated TCR beta chains were found to appear HLA-restricted, with HLA associations seemingly driven largely by CMV exposure. The earlier analysis of 587 of the donors excluded roughly 17 rarely observed V segments, including chromosome 9 orphons, because counts were too low. A later genetic analysis reported fewer N-insertions in productive TCRs among donors in an Asian-associated ancestry cluster than the roughly 700-donor mean.

A remark on this clone: No antigen is known for it. An end of the junction differs from the germline gene, which may be a read error.

From the cysteine up to the phenylalanine, the CDR3 has a length of 15 residues. Only CDR3 DNA remains: 45 bases, in frame from the first base. The germline V gene (reference sequence) provides CDR1 SSHAT and CDR2 FNYEAQ. Libraries were prepared through the immunoSEQ multiplex PCR assay. For the multiplex PCR, a mixture combining 60 forward primers for TCR Vbeta segments and 13 reverse primers for TCR Jbeta segments was used. The CDR3 region of rearranged TCR beta genes was amplified from genomic DNA with a multiplex PCR assay. On the Illumina HiSeq System, the amplified TCR beta libraries were sequenced as 87-base-pair reads. As for the authors' bioinformatics: In a later analysis, tens of millions of unique TCR beta chains were counted across the roughly 610 repertoires, and roughly 11 million of these chains were shared by at least two donors. Raw reads were error-corrected and collapsed into unique sequences with a nearest-neighbor algorithm that merged closely related sequences to remove PCR and sequencing errors. V, D and J gene segments were assigned by aligning CDR3 sequences to IMGT reference sequences. For a sequence to be retained, a match of at least six nucleotides was required to both a V gene segment and a J gene segment. A rearrangement counted as productive if the CDR3 had no stop codons and remained in frame with V and J, and every other rearrangement counted as non-productive. CDR3 was defined by IMGT convention, running from the second conserved V-encoded cysteine to the conserved J-encoded phenylalanine. In an earlier analysis of more than 550 of the donors, sequences lacking an unambiguous match to a single V gene segment were excluded. An earlier analysis of a few hundred of the donors classified V segments as functional when productive rearrangements were above 56.7% and as segregating when the standard deviation between donors was above 5%. A statistical classification framework was built to diagnose cytomegalovirus status from the catalog of TCR beta chain sequences. A later analysis assigned V and J genes by comparing TCR nucleotide sequences with IMGT/GENE-DB human TR gene sequences. A later analysis assigned CDR3 sequences and most-parsimonious VDJ recombination scenarios with the TCRdist pipeline. In a later analysis, each TCR beta chain was defined by its CDR3 amino acid sequence together with its V-gene family, and reads without a unique V-gene family were excluded. A later analysis removed 592 highly shared, low-generation-probability nucleotide sequences to deal with suspected cross-contamination and a sequencing artifact. In a later analysis, a clonal expansion index was calculated for each public chain from normalized within-repertoire ranks of inferred template counts. Generation probabilities in a later analysis came from a VDJ recombination model fitted to out-of-frame rearrangements, and those results were checked against IGoR. In a later analysis, hypergeometric tests were used to score TCR-TCR, TCR-HLA and TCR-CMV co-occurrence, with a repertoire-size bias correction applied to TCR pairs. False discovery rates were estimated in a later analysis by permuting HLA or CMV assignments 20 times. In a later analysis, co-occurring TCRs were grouped using DBSCAN, with TCRdist sequence similarity added in when clustering inside HLA-allele-positive subsets. Repertoires with fewer than 30,000 or more than 120,000 public chains were left out of co-occurrence clustering, as were about five repertoires with anomalous nucleotide sharing. TCRdb carries this immuneACCESS record with in-frame sequences only. Its versions omit some clonotypes, under half of them owing to an unresolved V gene in the studies checked, with the rest unexplained. The D gene and trimming were derived from the DNA, and the V and J assignments and clone size from that table. Counted in this sample were about 170,000 clones; 73% of them appeared once. Approximately 5.6% of the sample is in the top ten clones.

The cohort comprised around 700 healthy bone marrow donors. Cohort members were all nominally healthy when sampled, although unrecorded immune exposures were likely present. The donor tested CMV seropositive and was one of the 289 seropositive cohort members. Each donor provided a peripheral blood sample, and peripheral blood mononuclear cells were used for TCR beta sequencing. The Qiagen DNeasy Blood Extraction Kit was used to extract genomic DNA from the blood cell samples. Material: PBMCs. Here the chain combines TRBV7-7 and TRBJ2-3, with 10 bases aligning to TRBD2. The receptor's source is a woman aged 18 to 35 in good health and CMV-seropositive. The sequenced DNA is TGTGCTAGCAGCTTATTAGCGGGGGGTTCAGATACGCAGTATTTT. It encodes CASSLLAGGSDTQYF.